This T cell receptor beta chain originates from a study of response to subunit inactivated influenza vaccine (dated by TCRdb to the late 2010s). Broadly, across the study: To follow how T cells responded to a trivalent subunit inactivated influenza vaccine, the researchers relied on deep quantitative profiling of the T cell receptor repertoire.

General findings and caveats noted by the study authors: According to the authors, only a limited number of new T cells may be recruited by each seasonal influenza vaccination.

The protocol used for the library was RT-PCR. For sequencing, an Illumina HiSeq 2500 was employed. The public reads were reanalyzed by TCRdb: fastp trimming at Q25, MiXCR alignment, in-frame beta chains only. When rows share a CDR3 protein, they turn into one entry using the most common DNA and genes. The sample table holds roughly 520,000 distinct CDR3 sequences, of which 25% were seen once. The ten largest clones add up to under 2.5% of the sample. The germline V gene encodes CDR1 LGHNA and CDR2 YSLEER. The germline V and J ends show losses of 0 bases and 8 bases respectively, and no gene match explains 5 bases of the junction. The CDR3, cysteine through phenylalanine, is 15 amino acids long. Only CDR3 DNA remains: 45 bases, in frame from the first base. This clonotype was detected ten times or more. Its antigen remains undetermined. No clone much larger than this one lies a single base away; base qualities are absent.

Source: CD4+ T cells sorted from PBMCs, taken about 5 days after vaccination. The receptor comes from a man aged 45-60 years who received an inactivated influenza vaccine. Donor details come from another sample of the same person, matched by shared clones. This chain joins TRBV4-3 to TRBJ2-4; TRBD1 matches 9 bases in the middle. The CDR3 here reads CASSQDWGQGYIQYF. The nucleotide sequence is given as TGCGCCAGCAGCCAAGATTGGGGACAGGGATACATTCAGTACTTC.